The rows below give T cell receptor beta chains drawn from one sample of a study of response to subunit inactivated influenza vaccine. Via MiXCR, TCRdb re-called the RT-PCR reads, giving one row per CDR3 protein. The repertoire has over 750,000 distinct CDR3 sequences, 21% of them found once; the top ten carry about a tenth. Sequences were derived from PBMCs from blood, sampled about 5 days after vaccination. The receptors here all came from a man aged 45 to 65 who received an inactivated influenza vaccine. Both conserved end residues are part of each CDR3.

>TRBJ2-1|TRBV3-1
CASSPLRGAYNEQFF
>TRBJ2-3|TRBV27
CASSSAWRGRWDTQYF
>TRBJ1-1|TRBV5-1
CASSLAGARTEAFF
>TRBJ2-7|TRBV20-1
CSARASLGTGARYEQYF
>TRBJ2-7|TRBV7-9
CASSTGQGGEQYF
>TRBJ2-1|TRBV3-1
CASSQGLAGGGEQFF
>TRBJ1-2|TRBV27
CASSPDNYGYTF
>TRBJ2-1|TRBV12-3/TRBV12-4
CASSFAGYNEQFF
>TRBJ2-1|TRBV7-2
CASGQGYGNEQFF
>TRBJ2-5|TRBV7-6
CASSLAWGEAGTQYF
>TRBJ2-7|TRBV4-3
CASSPADSSYEQYF
>TRBJ2-1|TRBV5-5
CASSPGLAGVYNEQFF
>TRBJ2-2|TRBV5-1
CASSSTGDTGELFF
>TRBJ2-3|TRBV4-2
CASGPGRTDTQYF
>TRBJ2-5|TRBV5-1
CASSPQSVGNLVRETQYF
>TRBJ1-6|TRBV5-1
CASSLEVRGYNSPLHF
>TRBJ2-2|TRBV20-1
CSARDLRMDRGELFF
>TRBJ1-6|TRBV7-6
CASSLEGAFNSPLHF
>TRBJ2-1|TRBV7-9
CASGTSGGARNEQFF
>TRBJ2-7|TRBV28
CASSFMLGLAASYEQYF
>TRBJ1-4|TRBV29-1
CSVATVASREKLFF
>TRBJ2-7|TRBV4-2
CASSDRGPSYEQYF
>TRBJ2-7|TRBV5-1
CASSREGQSYEQYF
>TRBJ2-1|TRBV30
CAWSPGGTYNEQFF
>TRBJ2-7|TRBV10-3
CAISGSRGRTYEQYF
>TRBJ2-3|TRBV12-3/TRBV12-4
CASKPVHTDTQYF
>TRBJ1-2|TRBV3-1
CASRESGTAYGYTF
>TRBJ2-1|TRBV6-5
CASSYSGQGFHNEQFF
>TRBJ2-3|TRBV7-3
CASSLERSNTDTQYF
>TRBJ2-7|TRBV16
CASSQSDMTTKYF
>TRBJ2-7|TRBV5-1
CASSLGSSGRSDEQYF
>TRBJ2-3|TRBV5-1
CASSLGSGTGSTDTQYF
>TRBJ2-2|TRBV6-5
CASRGGGGELFF
>TRBJ2-1|TRBV10-3
CAISPGTEPYNEQFF
>TRBJ2-3|TRBV7-2
CASRSTAGPTDTQYF
>TRBJ2-3|TRBV20-1
CSAVFRQSSTDTQYF
>TRBJ2-1|TRBV5-4
CASSSDRGTTNEQFF